Below, 29 T cell receptor beta chains from the same sample are listed, as sequenced in a study of cytomegalovirus exposure and HLA in healthy donors. Measured with immunoSEQ multiplex PCR; TCRdb has only the in-frame clones, and not every one. The sample has fewer than 150,000 clones, roughly four fifths seen once. The sample consisted of PBMCs. These receptor sequences come from a man aged 25-45 years in good health and CMV-seropositive.

The CDR3 here is CASSLGSGAGTQYF. The CDR3 DNA is TGTGCCAGCAGCTTAGGTAGCGGGGCGGGGACCCAGTACTTC. This chain joins TRBV7-3 and TRBJ2-5; 8 positions agree with TRBD2. With V trimmed by 2 bases and J by 7 bases, 6 bases remained unmatched. Germline assignment: CDR1 SGHTA and CDR2 FQGTGA. This CDR3 has 14 residues.

This chain joins TRBV27 and TRBJ2-3; 10 bases are a match to TRBD2. This CDR3 contains 17 residues. The ends lost 3 bases at V and 0 bases at J; junction bases unmatched: 6. The germline gives CDR1 MNHEY, CDR2 SMNVEV (reference sequence). The CDR3 nucleotides read TGTGCCAGCAGTTTGAAGGGAGCGGGAGGGAGCACAGATACGCAGTATTTT. It codes for CASSLKGAGGSTDTQYF.

V gene TRBV5-1 combines with J gene TRBJ1-3; D uncertain. The V and J ends lost 2 bases and 8 bases respectively, with 5 bases between them. CDR1 and CDR2 from the germline V gene are SGHRS and YFSETQ. The CDR3 consists of 11 residues. Written as DNA, the CDR3 is TGCGCCAGCAGCTTCGGGGACACCATATATTTT. Translated: CASSFGDTIYF.

The genes are TRBV5-1 and TRBJ2-3; 7 bases line up with TRBD2. Germline V gene sequence: CDR1 SGHRS, CDR2 YFSETQ. J gave up 3 bases and V 2 bases, and 6 bases lay outside the gene matches. The CDR3 is made up of 15 amino acids. CDR3 nucleotides: TGCGCCAGCAGCTTCAGCGGGGTAGGGACAGATACGCAGTATTTT. This gives the protein CASSFSGVGTDTQYF. The full variable domain, with the rest looked up from reference TRBV5-1 and TRBJ2-3, is KAGVTQTPRYLIKTRGQQVTLSCSPISGHRSVSWYQQTPGQGLQFLFEYFSETQRNKGNFPGRFSGRQFSNSRSEMNVSTLELGDSALYLCASSFSGVGTDTQYFGPGTRLTVL.

The rearrangement joins TRBV11-2 to TRBJ2-1; 11 nucleotides align to TRBD2. The CDR3 is made up of 15 amino acids. CDR1 is SGHAT, CDR2 FQNNGV, per germline. V trimming: 4 bases; J trimming: 3 bases; junction bases outside the gene matches: 2. The CDR3 region has the DNA TGTGCCAGCAGCTCTAGCGGGGGGTTCTACAATGAGCAGTTCTTC. It codes for CASSSSGGFYNEQFF.

The chain recombines TRBV4-3 with TRBJ2-1; a possible D gene is TRBD2 (7 bases). Germline V gives CDR1 LGHNA, CDR2 YSLEER. V was cut by 0 bases and J by 7 bases, with 10 bases left in between. The CDR3 has 14 residues. CDR3 DNA sequence: TGCGCCAGCAGCCAAGACGGGGGGCTGAATGAGCAGTTCTTC. Amino acid sequence: CASSQDGGLNEQFF.

The sample holds one count of this clone. The chain couples TRBV7-9 to TRBJ2-2, with TRBD1 matching 7 bases. The CDR3 runs 16 residues. Germline CDR1 reads SEHNR; CDR2 reads FQNEAQ (reference sequence). With V trimmed by 5 bases and J by 4 bases, 10 bases remained unmatched. CDR3: CASSPTGTEFTGELFF. The DNA of the CDR3 is TGTGCCAGCAGCCCCACCGGGACAGAGTTCACCGGGGAGCTGTTTTTT.

V and J are TRBV13 and TRBJ2-1; weak D call: TRBD1 (5 bases). Trimming removed 3 bases from V and 2 bases from J, with 14 bases in between. Germline CDR1 is PRHDT and CDR2 is FYEKMQ (reference sequence). The CDR3 length is 16 residues. The CDR3 is CASSFGGARPYNEQFF. CDR3 in DNA: TGTGCCAGCAGCTTTGGTGGGGCTCGACCCTACAATGAGCAGTTCTTC.

The rearrangement links TRBV6-1 to TRBJ2-1; TRBD2 aligns across 11 bases. Trimming at V came to 2 bases and at J to 0 bases, leaving 15 bases not matched to a gene. Germline loops: CDR1 MNHNS, CDR2 SASEGT. The length of the CDR3 is 21 residues. CDR3 region: CASSEKYSVAGGPGSYNEQFF. In nucleotides, the CDR3 is TGTGCCAGCAGTGAAAAGTATTCAGTAGCGGGAGGGCCTGGCTCCTACAATGAGCAGTTCTTC.

This clone turned up a few times. The rearrangement links TRBV29-1 to TRBJ2-2, with D perhaps matching TRBD1 (6 bases). Per germline, CDR1 SQVTM and CDR2 ANQGSEA. The CDR3 extends over 16 amino acids. Trimming left V 6 bases short and J 7 bases short, with 24 bases between. The CDR3 DNA is TGCAGCGTGCGAGGGACACCTTTTTGGTCGTACGGGGAGCTGTTTTTT. This translates into CSVRGTPFWSYGELFF.

The rearrangement uses TRBV5-6 and TRBJ1-5; D uncertain. Trimming removed 0 bases from V and 2 bases from J, with 12 bases in between. Germline-derived CDR1 and CDR2 are SGHDT and YYEEEE. The CDR3 is made up of 16 amino acids. CDR3 protein: CASSLGPSRGNQPQHF. CDR3 nucleotide sequence: TGTGCCAGCAGCTTGGGTCCATCACGGGGCAATCAGCCCCAGCATTTT.

V usage is TRBV19 and J usage is TRBJ1-5; 7 bases map to TRBD1. This CDR3 has 16 residues. Germline values: CDR1 LNHDA, CDR2 SQIVND (reference sequence). J gave up 5 bases and V 0 bases, and 7 bases lay outside the gene matches. The CDR3 here is CASSIERNRGDQPQHF. CDR3 DNA: TGTGCCAGTAGTATAGAAAGAAACAGGGGCGATCAGCCCCAGCATTTT.

The sample holds many counts of this clone. The chain recombines TRBV2 with TRBJ2-5; the match to TRBD1 covers 7 bases. The CDR3 extends over 13 amino acids. J was trimmed by 0 bases and V by 10 bases; bases with no gene match: 5. Germline V gene sequence: CDR1 SNHLY, CDR2 FYNNEI. The DNA for the CDR3 is TGTGCCAACACCGACAGGGACCAAGAGACCCAGTACTTC. It specifies CANTDRDQETQYF.

The V call is TRBV4-2, the J call TRBJ1-1; 8 bases match TRBD1. J was trimmed by 1 base and V by 0 bases; bases with no gene match: 7. The CDR3 runs to 17 residues. The germline gives CDR1 LGHNA, CDR2 YNFKEQ. This chain's CDR3 is CASSQDWRTGSNTEAFF. CDR3 nucleotide sequence: TGTGCCAGCAGCCAAGATTGGCGGACAGGGTCGAACACTGAAGCTTTCTTT.

In this sample, this clone turned up a few times. The rearrangement uses TRBV7-9 and TRBJ1-1; TRBD1 matches at 7 bases. The CDR3 is 15 residues long. CDR1 SEHNR and CDR2 FQNEAQ come from the germline V gene (reference sequence). J gave up 5 bases and V 5 bases, and 11 bases lay outside the gene matches. The CDR3 loop reads CASSNRDRMRTEAFF. In DNA, the CDR3 is TGTGCCAGCAGCAACCGGGACAGAATGAGGACTGAAGCTTTCTTT. The entire variable domain, with the rest obtained from reference TRBV7-9 and TRBJ1-1, is as follows: DTGVSQNPRHKITKRGQNVTFRCDPISEHNRLYWYRQTLGQGPEFLTYFQNEAQLEKSRLLSDRFSAERPKGSFSTLEIQRTEQGDSAMYLCASSNRDRMRTEAFFGQGTRLTVV.

The chain recombines TRBV20-1 with TRBJ2-3; no reliable D call. This CDR3 is built from 9 residues. Germline V gene sequence: CDR1 DFQATT, CDR2 SNEGSKA (reference sequence). V was cut by 6 bases and J by 6 bases, with 4 bases left in between. The CDR3 bases are TGCAGTGCCGGGGATACGCAGTATTTT. Protein sequence: CSAGDTQYF.

The chain couples TRBV6-1 to TRBJ2-7, with TRBD1 matching 8 bases. V was pared by 2 bases and J by 3 bases, with 3 bases of the junction left unmatched. There are 14 residues in the CDR3. CDR1 and CDR2 (germline): MNHNS, SASEGT. This CDR3 reads CASSETGTGYEQYF. The CDR3 nucleotides read TGTGCCAGCAGTGAAACCGGGACAGGCTACGAGCAGTACTTC.

The genes are TRBV12-5 and TRBJ2-7; D is possibly TRBD1 (6 bases). Trimming took 5 bases from V and 0 from J, leaving 17 bases between them. The CDR3 extends over 16 amino acids. The germline gives CDR1 LGHNT, CDR2 FRNRAP. The CDR3 spells CASGPENRAHSYEQYF. The CDR3 nucleotides read TGTGCTAGTGGTCCTGAAAACAGGGCCCACTCCTACGAGCAGTACTTC.

CDR3: CASSLFWDRVSTDTQYF. The CDR3 bases are TGTGCCAGCAGCTTGTTCTGGGACAGGGTTTCCACAGATACGCAGTATTTT. This chain links TRBV7-8 with TRBJ2-3; TRBD1 matches 9 bases. V lost 3 bases and J lost 2; bases outside the gene matches: 9. In germline, CDR1 is SGHVS, CDR2 FQNEAQ. The CDR3 totals 17 residues.

This clone was detected many times. Here the CDR3 reads CASSQQKLGSMNTEAFF. The CDR3 nucleotides read TGTGCCAGCAGCCAACAAAAACTGGGTAGCATGAACACTGAAGCTTTCTTT. The rearrangement joins TRBV27 to TRBJ1-1; D is uncertain. The germline V gene has CDR1 MNHEY and CDR2 SMNVEV (reference sequence). V lost 6 bases to trimming and J lost 0 bases, with 20 bases between them. The CDR3 totals 17 residues.

V is TRBV7-2 and J is TRBJ1-2, with TRBD1 matching 7 bases. Germline values: CDR1 SGHTA, CDR2 FQGNSA. The CDR3 consists of 17 residues. Trimming took 5 bases from V and 0 from J; bases not matched to a gene: 12. The CDR3 region has the DNA TGTGCCAGCAGCAGACGACAGGGCCCTTCAACTAACTATGGCTACACCTTC. Translation gives CASSRRQGPSTNYGYTF.

This chain connects TRBV5-1 to TRBJ2-7; TRBD2 aligns across 12 bases. There are 17 residues in the CDR3. Germline trimming cut 0 bases from V and 1 base from J; bases unmatched to any gene: 5. Germline V gene data show CDR1 as SGHRS and CDR2 as YFSETQ. In DNA form, the CDR3 reads TGCGCCAGCAGCTTGGCTAGCGGGAGGGGGGGTTCCTACGAGCAGTACTTC. The encoded protein is CASSLASGRGGSYEQYF.

This clone was detected once. This CDR3 reads CASSLALGVPKSGGAELETQYF. The CDR3 DNA sequence: TGTGCCAGCAGCTTAGCGCTTGGGGTCCCCAAAAGCGGGGGGGCCGAGTTGGAGACCCAGTACTTC. The rearrangement joins TRBV7-2 to TRBJ2-5; 10 bases fit TRBD2. Looked up from germline, CDR1 is SGHTA and CDR2 is FQGNSA. CDR3 length equals 22 residues. The junction had 24 bases not matched to a gene; V was cut back by 0 bases and J by 5 bases.

The rearrangement links TRBV7-9 to TRBJ2-7, with a weak D call TRBD2 (6 bases). V lost 2 bases to trimming and J lost 4 bases, with 9 bases between them. The germline gives CDR1 SEHNR, CDR2 FQNEAQ (reference sequence). The CDR3 contains 13 residues. In DNA form, the CDR3 reads TGTGCCAGCAGCTTATCTCGGGGGTACGAGCAGTACTTC. It specifies CASSLSRGYEQYF.

The chain uses TRBV5-6 and TRBJ2-7; 9 bases match TRBD2. The V gene end was trimmed by 0 bases and the J gene end by 4 bases; junction bases not matched to a gene: 2. The length of the CDR3 is 14 residues. Germline CDR1 and CDR2: SGHDT and YYEEEE. The chain's CDR3 is CASSLDSGSYEQYF. In nucleotides, the CDR3 is TGTGCCAGCAGCTTGGATAGCGGGAGTTACGAGCAGTACTTC.

The rearrangement uses TRBV6-6 and TRBJ1-1; D is undetermined. Trimming removed 4 bases at V and 6 bases at J, with 15 bases between. The CDR3 has 14 residues. CDR1 MNHNY and CDR2 SVGAGI come from the germline V gene (reference sequence). The DNA of the CDR3 is TGTGCCAGCAGTTCCCCCTACAGTAATCCTGAAGCTTTCTTT. Its protein is CASSSPYSNPEAFF.

J is TRBJ1-1 and V is TRBV18, with 7 positions matching TRBD1. CDR3 length equals 14 residues. Losses at the gene ends were 3 bases for V and 3 bases for J; bases not matched to a gene: 4. Germline CDR1 reads KGHSH; CDR2 reads LQKENI. CDR3 sequence reads: CASSPGTDYTEAFF. Here the CDR3 DNA reads TGTGCCAGCTCACCGGGGACAGATTACACTGAAGCTTTCTTT.

V is TRBV19 and J is TRBJ1-4, with 9 bases matching TRBD1. The germline CDR1 and CDR2 sequences are LNHDA and SQIVND (reference sequence). The CDR3 extends over 18 amino acids. V dropped 5 bases and J dropped 0; count of bases not matched to a gene: 10. The CDR3 DNA sequence: TGTGCCAGTAGTTGGGGACAGGGCCAGGCGGCAACTAATGAAAAACTGTTTTTT. Translated: CASSWGQGQAATNEKLFF. Looking up the rest from reference TRBV19 and TRBJ1-4 gives the full variable domain: DGGITQSPKYLFRKEGQNVTLSCEQNLNHDAMYWYRQDPGQGLRLIYYSQIVNDFQKGDIAEGYSVSREKKESFPLTVTSAQKNPTAFYLCASSWGQGQAATNEKLFFGSGTQLSVL.

The V call is TRBV5-1, the J call TRBJ2-2, with D unresolved. Trimming removed 2 bases from V and 6 bases from J, with 11 bases in between. Germline V gene lookup returns CDR1 SGHRS and CDR2 YFSETQ. There are 14 residues in the CDR3. CDR3 coding DNA: TGCGCCAGCAGCTTCTTAAAGGCGGCCGGGGAGCTGTTTTTT. As protein: CASSFLKAAGELFF.